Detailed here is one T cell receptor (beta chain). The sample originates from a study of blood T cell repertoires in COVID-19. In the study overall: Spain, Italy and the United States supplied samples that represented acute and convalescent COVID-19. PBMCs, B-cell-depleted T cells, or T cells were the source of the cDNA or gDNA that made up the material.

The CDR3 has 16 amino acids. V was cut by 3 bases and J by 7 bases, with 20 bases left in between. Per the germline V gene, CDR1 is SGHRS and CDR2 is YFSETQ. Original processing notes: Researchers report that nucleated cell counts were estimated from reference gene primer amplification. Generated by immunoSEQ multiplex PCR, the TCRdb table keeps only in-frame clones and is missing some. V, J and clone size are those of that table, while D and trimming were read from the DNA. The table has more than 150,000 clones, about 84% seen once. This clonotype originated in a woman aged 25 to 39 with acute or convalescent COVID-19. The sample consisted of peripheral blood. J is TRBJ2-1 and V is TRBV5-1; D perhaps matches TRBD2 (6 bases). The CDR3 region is CASSSDPRGRLNEQFF. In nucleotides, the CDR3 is TGCGCCAGCAGCTCCGACCCACGAGGGAGGTTGAATGAGCAGTTCTTC.